This T cell receptor beta chain was identified in a study of tumor and adjacent non-tumor tissue in lung cancer. Study at large: Patients were aged about 30 to 76, nine to eleven men and a handful of women, stage I to III.

This CDR3 comprises 13 residues. Germline-derived CDR1 and CDR2 are MNHEY and SMNVEV (reference sequence). The V and J ends lost 6 bases and 6 bases respectively, with 15 bases between them. Three rounds of nested PCR, following a modified ARM-PCR protocol, produced the TCRbeta library. TCRdb called the multiplex PCR reads again in MiXCR, with one record for every CDR3 protein. This table holds under 80,000 distinct CDR3 sequences, around 76% found once. This clonotype was picked up many times. The template was RNA from unsorted bulk tissue. Distant lung tissue was collected more than 3 cm away from the tumor edge.

This sequence was found in a man aged 55 to 69 with non-small cell lung cancer. Sequences were obtained from distant non-tumor lung tissue. The gene calls are TRBV27 and TRBJ2-7; D is tentatively TRBD1 or TRBD2 (5 bases each). The CDR3 loop is CASSLTVRGEQYF. The CDR3 DNA sequence: TGTGCCAGCAGCCTGACAGTACGGGGCGAGCAGTACTTC.